The clone carrying this TCR beta chain was recorded many times. Its antigen is still unknown. Amplified regions were TCR beta CDR3 sequences from RNA transcripts. HTBI primers drove first-round RT-PCR of the TCR CDR3. One entry per CDR3 protein results from TCRdb running MiXCR on the multiplex PCR reads. The profile shows about 560,000 distinct CDR3 sequences, around 15% of them singletons. Between the trimmed V and J ends, which lost 0 bases and 1 base, there was a span of 6 bases. The CDR3 sequence is 14 residues long. Germline V gene sequence: CDR1 KGHSH, CDR2 LQKENI. This entry is derived from a study of T cells in Graves' hyperthyroidism and ophthalmopathy. Study-level information: It was at initial diagnosis, before any treatment, that peripheral blood was collected. Notes on the study in general: Most thyroid clonotypes expanded above 0.001 appeared in blood too.

Not enrolled were patients with uncontrolled infection, other autoimmune disease, pregnancy or lactation. Diagnostic assessment was based on clinical symptoms, serum thyroxine and TRAb, thyroid ultrasound and orbital computed tomography. The sequencing sample was made of blood. This chain uses TRBV18 with TRBJ1-2; D not resolved. This clonotype was sampled from a woman younger than 35 with Graves' hyperthyroidism. CDR3 in DNA: TGTGCCAGCTCACCACCGACCGTTAACTATGGCTACACCTTC. This gives the protein CASSPPTVNYGYTF.